The next 30 T cell receptor beta chains were all read from a single sample in a study of breast tumors, draining lymph nodes, adjacent tissues. Samples came from axillary lymph nodes draining the breast cancer. TCRdb called the multiplex PCR reads again in MiXCR, with one record for every CDR3 protein. The table includes approximately 90,000 distinct CDR3 sequences, about 27% detected once. The sequenced material came from axillary lymph node tissue. These receptors were obtained from a female donor with breast cancer. Some clones in this sample may be carry-over from other donors' samples.

This clonotype was counted many times. One junction end disagrees with the germline gene, perhaps due to a read error. The CDR3 DNA reads TGTGCCAGCAGCCTAGCGGCCAGCTCCTACGAGCAGTACTTC. Amino acids: CASSLAASSYEQYF. The chain couples TRBV7-2 to TRBJ2-7; TRBD2 agrees at 7 bases. Per the germline V gene, CDR1 is SGHTA and CDR2 is FQGNSA. The CDR3 has 14 residues. Based on the CDR3 plus reference TRBV7-2 and TRBJ2-7, the full variable domain is GAGVSQSPSNKVTEKGKDVELRCDPISGHTALYWYRQSLGQGLEFLIYFQGNSAPDKSGLPSDRFSAERTGGSVSTLTIQRTQQEDSAVYLCASSLAASSYEQYFGPGTRLTVT.

This clonotype was seen at least ten times. J is TRBJ2-1 and V is TRBV18, with D possibly being TRBD1 (6 bases). The CDR3 totals 15 residues. Per the germline V gene, CDR1 is KGHSH and CDR2 is LQKENI. Deletions cut 5 bases from V and 8 bases from J, with 19 bases between. CDR3 bases: TGTGCCAGCTCAATAGGACAGCCTGGGGACCATGAGCAGTTCTTC. It codes for CASSIGQPGDHEQFF.

At least ten counts were recorded for this clonotype. V is TRBV18 and J is TRBJ2-3; 8 nucleotides agree with TRBD2. With V trimmed by 3 bases and J by 3 bases, 5 bases remained unmatched. Germline V gene data show CDR1 as KGHSH and CDR2 as LQKENI. CDR3 size: 15 residues. CDR3 region: CASSPSGTRTDTQYF. CDR3 DNA sequence: TGTGCCAGCTCACCTTCCGGGACTAGGACAGATACGCAGTATTTT.

The V call is TRBV4-2, the J call TRBJ2-1; 10 bases align to TRBD2. J gave up 5 bases and V 4 bases, and 5 bases lay outside the gene matches. Germline CDR1 is LGHNA and CDR2 is YNFKEQ. The CDR3 length is 15 residues. The CDR3 protein is CASSRLAGANNEQFF. CDR3 bases: TGTGCCAGCAGCCGCCTAGCGGGGGCAAACAATGAGCAGTTCTTC.

At least ten counts were recorded for this clonotype. The CDR3 DNA sequence: TGTGCCAGCACCCCACCCTACGAGCAGTACTTC. Amino acids: CASTPPYEQYF. This chain connects TRBV12-3 or TRBV12-4 to TRBJ2-7; D not resolved. The CDR3 has 11 amino acids. Trimming stripped 7 bases from V and 2 bases from J, with 6 bases between.

This clonotype was picked up a small number of times. The junction departs from germline at one end; a sequencing error may be responsible. The rearrangement joins TRBV12-3 or TRBV12-4 to TRBJ1-1, with TRBD1 matching over 7 bases. The CDR3 has 13 residues. The CDR3 protein is CAGSGSRGTEAFF. As DNA, the CDR3 is TGTGCCGGCAGTGGTAGCAGGGGGACTGAAGCTTTCTTT.

The V gene is TRBV20-1, the J gene TRBJ1-2; possibly TRBD1 for D (5 bases). This CDR3 comprises 13 residues. Germline CDR1 reads DFQATT; CDR2 reads SNEGSKA (reference sequence). V gave up 0 bases and J gave up 5 bases, with 10 bases separating them. The CDR3 DNA follows: TGCAGTGCTAGAGACGGGGCAGAATATGGCTACACCTTC. Translating gives CSARDGAEYGYTF.

This clonotype occurred many times. The chain couples TRBV19 to TRBJ2-1, with TRBD1 matching 8 bases. Germline V gene lookup returns CDR1 LNHDA and CDR2 SQIVND (reference sequence). The V and J ends lost 7 bases and 5 bases, in that order; junction bases with no gene match: 10. There are 15 residues in the CDR3. CDR3 loop: CASMPGTGLHNEQFF. The CDR3 DNA follows: TGTGCCAGTATGCCCGGGACAGGTCTTCACAATGAGCAGTTCTTC.

This clonotype was recorded a few times. V is TRBV2 and J is TRBJ1-5; D is unclear. The CDR3 is 13 residues long. V lost 5 bases and J lost 2, with 7 bases in between. Germline-derived CDR1 and CDR2 are SNHLY and FYNNEI. CDR3 nucleotide sequence: TGTGCCAGCAGTACGGACGGCAATCAGCCCCAGCATTTT. The encoded protein is CASSTDGNQPQHF.

This clonotype was seen a few times. A much larger clonotype is one base distant, so this may be a read error. The V gene is TRBV6-6, the J gene TRBJ2-1, with D perhaps TRBD1 or TRBD2 (5 bases each). Per germline, CDR1 MNHNY and CDR2 SVGAGI (reference sequence). CDR3 length equals 12 residues. Trimming removed 5 bases from V and 7 bases from J, with 9 bases in between. As DNA, the CDR3 is TGTGCCAGCAGTCACGGGGCGAATGAGCAGTTCTTC. It translates to CASSHGANEQFF.

With respect to this clonotype: The conserved phenylalanine or tryptophan normally closing the CDR3 is absent here, so this likely arose from a read error. Because the CDR3's place on the DNA is in doubt, the DNA is left out and the CDR3 is given as listed by TCRdb. The gene calls are TRBV9 and TRBJ2-5; TRBD1 is the table's D call, not checked against the DNA. Germline V CDR1 and CDR2: SGDLS, YYNGEE. The length of the CDR3 is 15 amino acids, counting both ends. CDR3 in amino acids: CASSVDSAPRGTQHL.

In its sample, this clonotype was seen many times. The chain recombines TRBV20-1 with TRBJ2-3; D perhaps matches TRBD2 (7 bases). The germline CDR1 and CDR2 sequences are DFQATT and SNEGSKA (reference sequence). This CDR3 has 20 residues. Trimming took 3 bases from V and 2 from J, leaving 30 bases between them. This chain's CDR3 is CSARNREIRSSGRPTDTQYF. In nucleotides, the CDR3 is TGCAGTGCTAGGAACAGGGAAATCCGGTCTAGCGGCAGACCCACAGATACGCAGTATTTT.

In this sample, this clonotype turned up many times. CDR3 amino acids: CASSKRDSGRAYEQYF. For the CDR3, the DNA is TGTGCCAGCAGTAAAAGGGATAGCGGGAGGGCCTACGAGCAGTACTTC. This rearrangement joins TRBV6-2 or TRBV6-3 to TRBJ2-7; 11 nucleotides match TRBD2. Per germline, CDR1 MNHEY and CDR2 SVGEGT. This CDR3 region has 16 residues. The V and J ends lost 5 bases and 2 bases, in that order; junction bases with no gene match: 8.

Comments on this clonotype: The conserved final phenylalanine or tryptophan is absent from the CDR3, which likely points to a read error. It is unclear where the CDR3 begins or ends on the DNA, so no DNA is shown, and the CDR3 is as TCRdb lists it. CDR3: CATSDPGGQLGGELFL. The chain combines TRBV24-1 with TRBJ2-2; TRBD1 was called by the table and not checked on the DNA. Both ends counted, the CDR3 spans 16 residues. From germline, CDR1 is KGHDR and CDR2 SFDVKD.

There are many counts of this clonotype. This chain links TRBV2 with TRBJ2-7, with D hard to call. Trimming removed 0 bases from V and 8 bases from J, with 20 bases in between. The CDR3 is 16 amino acids. Germline CDR1 and CDR2: SNHLY and FYNNEI. CDR3 in DNA: TGTGCCAGCAGTGAAGCCCGGCGGCTATCTCTGGGTCAGCAGTACTTC. Its translation is CASSEARRLSLGQQYF.

About this clonotype: A read error may be the cause here, since a much bigger clone is one base away. The chain couples TRBV6-1 to TRBJ1-5, with 7 bases lining up with TRBD1. The CDR3 is 17 amino acids. Germline trimming cut 7 bases from V and 0 bases from J; bases unmatched to any gene: 12. In germline, CDR1 is MNHNS, CDR2 SASEGT. CDR3 in amino acids: CASNRPGQINSNQPQHF. DNA of the CDR3: TGTGCCAGCAACCGTCCGGGACAGATTAATAGCAATCAGCCCCAGCATTTT.

This clonotype was recorded a few times. The chain carries TRBV7-2 and TRBJ1-1; no clear D gene. The CDR3 runs 14 residues. V lost 3 bases and J lost 4, with 12 bases in between. From germline, CDR1 is SGHTA and CDR2 FQGNSA. The CDR3 loop is CASSFLGFGTEAFF. CDR3 DNA sequence: TGTGCCAGCAGCTTTCTAGGGTTTGGCACTGAAGCTTTCTTT.

J is TRBJ2-5 and V is TRBV29-1; D call uncertain. CDR1 SQVTM and CDR2 ANQGSEA come from the germline V gene. The length of the CDR3 is 12 residues. V was clipped by 3 bases and J by 5 bases, with 10 bases between them. This chain's CDR3 is CSVEASAETQYF. Written as DNA, the CDR3 is TGCAGCGTTGAGGCCAGCGCGGAGACCCAGTACTTC.

Points on this clonotype: The missing conserved phenylalanine or tryptophan at the end of this CDR3 makes a read error likely. The CDR3 coding sequence is TGCAGCGGGGGGGCAGGGGGCGAAGGGACCCAGTACCTC. This codes for CSGGAGGEGTQYL. The rearrangement joins TRBV29-1 to TRBJ2-5, with 8 bases fitting TRBD1. This CDR3 contains 13 residues. CDR1 SQVTM and CDR2 ANQGSEA come from the germline V gene. The junction had 11 bases not matched to a gene; V was cut back by 7 bases and J by 7 bases.

Many counts were recorded for this clonotype. The gene calls are TRBV19 and TRBJ2-7; perhaps TRBD1 as D (6 bases). This CDR3 has 14 amino acids. V shed 5 bases and J shed 3 bases, with 14 bases lying between them. CDR1 LNHDA and CDR2 SQIVND come from the germline V gene (reference sequence). The CDR3, as DNA: TGTGCCAGTAGTGTACAGGGAAGGGGCTACGAGCAGTACTTC. This sequence encodes CASSVQGRGYEQYF.

Many counts were recorded for this clonotype. The chain couples TRBV5-1 to TRBJ2-7, with TRBD2 identical over 7 bases. CDR3 length: 14 amino acids. Germline CDR1 and CDR2: SGHRS and YFSETQ. J lost 5 bases, V lost 6 bases, and 11 bases had no gene match. The CDR3 is CASTSGTPFHEQYF. DNA for the CDR3: TGCGCCAGCACTAGCGGAACCCCTTTTCACGAGCAGTACTTC.

This clonotype was recorded at least ten times. The chain recombines TRBV5-4 with TRBJ2-3, with 9 bases fitting TRBD2. CDR3 length: 17 amino acids. The V and J ends lost 0 bases and 5 bases, in that order; junction bases with no gene match: 10. In germline, CDR1 is SGHNT, CDR2 YYREEE (reference sequence). CDR3 sequence: CASSLDSAGGQGDTQYF. As DNA, the CDR3 is TGTGCCAGCAGCTTGGATTCTGCGGGAGGGCAGGGAGATACGCAGTATTTT.

This clonotype has at least ten counts. V gene TRBV24-1 combines with J gene TRBJ1-2; the D gene is possibly TRBD1 (6 bases). This CDR3 region has 15 residues. The germline gives CDR1 KGHDR, CDR2 SFDVKD. Trimming stripped 4 bases from V and 5 bases from J, with 16 bases between. CDR3 protein: CATSDPRQAEYGYTF. In DNA, the CDR3 is TGTGCCACCAGTGACCCCAGACAGGCGGAGTATGGCTACACCTTC.

This clonotype was seen repeatedly, ten times or more. The V gene is TRBV7-9, the J gene TRBJ2-5; the match to TRBD2 covers 7 bases. The germline CDR1 and CDR2 sequences are SEHNR and FQNEAQ (reference sequence). J gave up 5 bases and V 1 base, and 13 bases lay outside the gene matches. CDR3 size: 17 residues. The CDR3: CASSLGWGGPGVETQYF. Here the CDR3 DNA reads TGTGCCAGCAGCTTAGGTTGGGGAGGGCCGGGTGTGGAGACCCAGTACTTC.

This clonotype was detected ten times or more. The chain links TRBV5-1 to TRBJ2-7, with D perhaps being TRBD1 or TRBD2 (5 bases each). Germline V gene data show CDR1 as SGHRS and CDR2 as YFSETQ. This CDR3 contains 17 residues. V gave up 4 bases and J gave up 2 bases, with 22 bases separating them. CDR3 residues: CASSVGVFGGYPYEQYF. CDR3 coding DNA: TGCGCCAGCAGCGTGGGAGTCTTTGGGGGTTATCCCTACGAGCAGTACTTC.

The table lists this clonotype with many counts. The V and J genes are TRBV2 and TRBJ2-2; no reliable D call. Trimming took 3 bases from V and 4 from J, leaving 12 bases between them. Germline-derived CDR1 and CDR2 are SNHLY and FYNNEI. The CDR3 loop spans 15 amino acids. Here the CDR3 DNA reads TGTGCCAGCAGTGACACCTCTGGGTTCACCGGGGAGCTGTTTTTT. Encoded protein: CASSDTSGFTGELFF.

On this clonotype itself: A much larger clonotype is one base distant, so this may be a read error. The chain is built from TRBV4-3 and TRBJ2-1, with TRBD1 identical over 7 bases. V shed 3 bases, J shed 3 bases, and the junction held 2 bases outside the gene matches. The germline CDR1 and CDR2 sequences are LGHNA and YSLEER. This CDR3 has 14 amino acids. CDR3 in DNA: TGCGCCAGCAGCCAGGACAGGAACTACAATGAGCAGTTCTTC. This encodes CASSQDRNYNEQFF.

This clonotype was seen ten or more times. The chain uses TRBV2 and TRBJ1-3; no clear D gene. The ends were cut back, 5 bases at V and 4 bases at J, with 12 bases in the middle. Germline V lookup: CDR1 SNHLY, CDR2 FYNNEI. The CDR3 contains 14 residues. In DNA, the CDR3 is TGTGCCAGCAGTCCCCTCCGGGCGGGAAACACCATATATTTT. Protein product: CASSPLRAGNTIYF.

This clonotype was found many times. The CDR3 reads CASGLRGRDEQYF. The CDR3, as DNA: TGTGCCAGCGGTTTGAGGGGGCGGGACGAGCAGTACTTC. The chain carries TRBV6-2 or TRBV6-3 and TRBJ2-7, with 7 bases matching TRBD1. Per germline, CDR1 MNHEY and CDR2 SVGEGT. The CDR3 has 13 amino acids. V trimming: 8 bases; J trimming: 5 bases; junction bases outside the gene matches: 9.

The chain has TRBV19 and TRBJ1-2; weak D call: TRBD1 (5 bases). Germline lookup yields CDR1 LNHDA and CDR2 SQIVND (reference sequence). The CDR3 has 14 amino acids. The ends were cut back, 7 bases at V and 8 bases at J, with 20 bases in the middle. The CDR3 nucleotides are TGTGCCAGTAACTTTCAGGGATCAGGGAGGGGCTACACCTTC. Translation: CASNFQGSGRGYTF.